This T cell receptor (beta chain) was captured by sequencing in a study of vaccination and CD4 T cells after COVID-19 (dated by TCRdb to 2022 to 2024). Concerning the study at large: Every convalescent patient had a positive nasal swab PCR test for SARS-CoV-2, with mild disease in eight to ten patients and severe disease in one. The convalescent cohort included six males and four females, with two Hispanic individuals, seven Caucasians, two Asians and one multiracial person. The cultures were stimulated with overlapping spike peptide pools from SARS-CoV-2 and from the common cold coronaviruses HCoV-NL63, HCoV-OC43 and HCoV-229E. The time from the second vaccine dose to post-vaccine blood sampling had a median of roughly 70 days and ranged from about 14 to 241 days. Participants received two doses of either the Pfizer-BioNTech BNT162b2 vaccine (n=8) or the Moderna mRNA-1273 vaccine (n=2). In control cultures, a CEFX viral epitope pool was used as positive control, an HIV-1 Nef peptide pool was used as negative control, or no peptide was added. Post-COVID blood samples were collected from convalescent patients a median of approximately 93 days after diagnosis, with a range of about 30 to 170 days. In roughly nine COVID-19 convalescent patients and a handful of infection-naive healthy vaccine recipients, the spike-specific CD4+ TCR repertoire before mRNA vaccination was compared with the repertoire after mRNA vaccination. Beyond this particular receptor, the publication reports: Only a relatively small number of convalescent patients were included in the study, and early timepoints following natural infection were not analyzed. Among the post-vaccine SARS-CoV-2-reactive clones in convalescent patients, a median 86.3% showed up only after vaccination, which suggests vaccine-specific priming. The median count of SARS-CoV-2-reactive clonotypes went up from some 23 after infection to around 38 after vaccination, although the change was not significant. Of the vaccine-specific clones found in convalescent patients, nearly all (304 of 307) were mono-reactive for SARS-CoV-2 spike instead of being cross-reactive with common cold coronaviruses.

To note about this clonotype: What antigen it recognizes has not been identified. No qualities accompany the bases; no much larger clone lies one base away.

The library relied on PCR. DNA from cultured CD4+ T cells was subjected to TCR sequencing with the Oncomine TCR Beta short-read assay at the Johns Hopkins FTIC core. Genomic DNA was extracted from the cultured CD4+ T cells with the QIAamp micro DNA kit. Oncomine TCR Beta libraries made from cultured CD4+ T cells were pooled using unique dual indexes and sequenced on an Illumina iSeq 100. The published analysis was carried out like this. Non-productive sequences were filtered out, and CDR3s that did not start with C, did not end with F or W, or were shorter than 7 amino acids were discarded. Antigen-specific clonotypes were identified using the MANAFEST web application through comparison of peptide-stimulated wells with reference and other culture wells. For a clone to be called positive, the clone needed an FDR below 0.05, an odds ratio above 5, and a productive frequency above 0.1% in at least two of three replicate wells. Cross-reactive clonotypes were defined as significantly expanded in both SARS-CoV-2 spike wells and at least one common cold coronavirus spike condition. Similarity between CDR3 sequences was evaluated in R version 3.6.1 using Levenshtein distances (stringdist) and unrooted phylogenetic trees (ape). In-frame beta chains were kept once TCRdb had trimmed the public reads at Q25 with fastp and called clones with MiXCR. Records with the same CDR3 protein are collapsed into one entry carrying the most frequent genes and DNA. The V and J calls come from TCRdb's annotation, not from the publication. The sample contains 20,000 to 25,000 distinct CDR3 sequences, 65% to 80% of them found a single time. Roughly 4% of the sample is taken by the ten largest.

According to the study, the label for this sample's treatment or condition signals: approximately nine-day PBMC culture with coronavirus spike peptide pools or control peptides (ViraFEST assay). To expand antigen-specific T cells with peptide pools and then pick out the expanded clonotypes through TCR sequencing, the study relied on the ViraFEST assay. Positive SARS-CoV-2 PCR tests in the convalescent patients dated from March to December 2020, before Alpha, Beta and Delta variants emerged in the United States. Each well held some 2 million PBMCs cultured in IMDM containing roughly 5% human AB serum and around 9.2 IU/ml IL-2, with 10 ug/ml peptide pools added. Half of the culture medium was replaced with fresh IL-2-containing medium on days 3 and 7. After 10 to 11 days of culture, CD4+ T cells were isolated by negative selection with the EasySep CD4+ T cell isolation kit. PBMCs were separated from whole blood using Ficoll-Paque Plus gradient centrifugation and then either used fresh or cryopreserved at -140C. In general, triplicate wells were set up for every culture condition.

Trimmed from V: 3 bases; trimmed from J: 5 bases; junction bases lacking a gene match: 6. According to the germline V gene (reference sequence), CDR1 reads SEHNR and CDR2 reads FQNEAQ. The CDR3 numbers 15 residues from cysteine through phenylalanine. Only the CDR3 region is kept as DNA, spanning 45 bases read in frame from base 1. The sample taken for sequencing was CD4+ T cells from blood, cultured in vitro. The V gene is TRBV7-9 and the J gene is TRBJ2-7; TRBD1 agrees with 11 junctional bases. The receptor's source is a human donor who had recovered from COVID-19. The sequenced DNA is TGTGCCAGCAGCTTGGTAGGACAGGGGGCCCACGAGCAGTACTTC. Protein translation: CASSLVGQGAHEQYF.